The 21 T cell receptor beta chains given below trace back to one sample, sequenced in a study of control samples from healthy donors and cancer patients. Libraries were prepared by immunoSEQ multiplex PCR; TCRdb keeps only in-frame clonotypes and omits some of them. The table shows over 100,000 clones, with approximately 89% occurring only once. Source material: blood. These receptors originate from a middle-aged man in good health.

The chain recombines TRBV4-2 with TRBJ2-4; the match to TRBD2 covers 12 bases. This CDR3 has 19 residues. Germline V gene data show CDR1 as LGHNA and CDR2 as YNFKEQ. V gave up 4 bases and J gave up 9 bases; unmatched junction bases: 19. CDR3 in DNA: TGTGCCAGCAGCCCACCTGAGTCGAGGACTAGCGGGGAGAGGGGCATTCAGTACTTC. Protein product: CASSPPESRTSGERGIQYF.

This chain links TRBV7-2 with TRBJ2-7; D call uncertain. Trimming left V 4 bases short and J 3 bases short, with 7 bases between. This CDR3 has 12 residues. The germline V gene encodes CDR1 SGHTA and CDR2 FQGNSA. The chain's CDR3 is CASSSTFYEQYF. DNA for the CDR3: TGTGCCAGCAGCTCGACCTTCTACGAGCAGTACTTC.

This clone appeared once. The CDR3 reads CASGISGLGNTEAFF. CDR3 in DNA: TGTGCCAGCGGGATATCGGGACTTGGGAACACTGAAGCTTTCTTT. The V and J genes are TRBV6-5 and TRBJ1-1, with D perhaps TRBD1 (5 bases). This CDR3 is 15 amino acids long. Germline assignment: CDR1 MNHEY and CDR2 SVGAGI. The V end was cut by 8 bases, the J end by 1 base, with 17 bases between.

This chain connects TRBV4-2 to TRBJ1-2, with D unclear. Trimming cost V 2 bases and J 7 bases, with 11 bases left between them. The CDR3 runs to 13 residues. Germline lookup yields CDR1 LGHNA and CDR2 YNFKEQ. CDR3 DNA sequence: TGTGCCAGCAGCCAATCCCCAGAAGGTGGCTACACCTTC. As protein: CASSQSPEGGYTF.

V and J are TRBV7-8 and TRBJ1-1, with D perhaps matching TRBD1 (6 bases). CDR1 SGHVS and CDR2 FQNEAQ come from the germline V gene. There are 18 residues in the CDR3. Trimming cost V 1 base and J 4 bases, with 22 bases left between them. The CDR3 region is CASSLEPGNRVIVTEAFF. The DNA of the CDR3 is TGTGCCAGCAGCTTAGAACCCGGTAACAGGGTAATTGTCACTGAAGCTTTCTTT.

The chain is built from TRBV12-3 or TRBV12-4 and TRBJ1-1, with D hard to call. Deletions cut 8 bases from V and 0 bases from J, with 4 bases between. The CDR3 length is 11 residues. The CDR3 region has the DNA TGTGCCAGCCGCATGAACACTGAAGCTTTCTTT. This gives the protein CASRMNTEAFF.

DNA of the CDR3: TGTGCCAGTAAGGACAGGCAAGAGACCCAGTACTTC. As protein: CASKDRQETQYF. This rearrangement joins TRBV19 to TRBJ2-5; TRBD1 agrees at 7 bases. This CDR3 is 12 amino acids long. Per germline, CDR1 LNHDA and CDR2 SQIVND (reference sequence). The junction had 1 base not matched to a gene; V was cut back by 7 bases and J by 2 bases.

The chain combines TRBV3-1 (or the pseudogene TRBV3-2) with TRBJ1-6; perhaps TRBD1 as D (5 bases). Germline V CDR1 and CDR2: LGHDT, YNNKEL (reference sequence). The V and J ends lost 3 bases and 10 bases respectively, with 10 bases between them. This CDR3 has 13 residues. For the CDR3, the DNA is TGTGCCAGCAGCCAGCAGGGTCGATCACCCCTCCACTTT. It translates to CASSQQGRSPLHF.

The genes are TRBV25-1 and TRBJ2-2; weak D call: TRBD1 (6 bases). The CDR3 is made up of 13 amino acids. Trimming removed 6 bases from V and 2 bases from J, with 7 bases in between. The germline CDR1 and CDR2 sequences are MGHDK and SYGVNS. CDR3 residues: CASRDSNTGELFF. In DNA, the CDR3 is TGTGCCAGCAGGGACAGTAACACCGGGGAGCTGTTTTTT.

This clone was detected once. The CDR3 loop reads CASSLSGRGQEQFF. The CDR3 DNA is TGTGCCAGCAGCTTAAGTGGAAGAGGACAGGAGCAGTTCTTC. The V gene is TRBV7-3, the J gene TRBJ2-1; tentatively, D is TRBD1 (6 bases). V was pared by 1 base and J by 10 bases, with 14 bases between. The germline gives CDR1 SGHTA, CDR2 FQGTGA. The CDR3 runs to 14 residues.

The chain carries TRBV6-2 or TRBV6-3 and TRBJ1-5; the D gene is possibly TRBD1 (6 bases). Per the germline V gene, CDR1 is MNHEY and CDR2 is SVGEGT. This CDR3 contains 15 residues. The germline V and J ends were trimmed by 5 bases and 0 bases, with 11 bases remaining between them. CDR3 sequence reads: CASSETGNSNQPQHF. CDR3 coding DNA: TGTGCCAGCAGTGAGACAGGTAATAGCAATCAGCCCCAGCATTTT.

The chain joins TRBV28 to TRBJ1-2; D remains ambiguous. Germline V gives CDR1 MDHEN, CDR2 SYDVKM. Trimming pared 5 bases from V and 3 bases from J, leaving 16 bases between. The CDR3 has 15 amino acids. The CDR3 DNA is TGTGCCAGCAGTCCCATAGTCCGACCACACTATGGCTACACCTTC. Amino acids: CASSPIVRPHYGYTF.

The rearrangement joins TRBV6-5 to TRBJ2-1, with D perhaps matching TRBD2 (5 bases). The V gene's germline CDR1 is MNHEY and CDR2 SVGAGI. This CDR3 has 15 amino acids. Trimming took off 3 bases at V and 3 bases at J, with 12 bases between the two ends. This chain's CDR3 is CASSYGRNVYNEQFF. As DNA, the CDR3 is TGTGCCAGCAGTTATGGGAGAAACGTCTACAATGAGCAGTTCTTC.

The rearrangement uses TRBV18 and TRBJ2-5; TRBD2 aligns across 7 bases. CDR1 and CDR2 (germline): KGHSH, LQKENI. The CDR3 is 16 amino acids. V was clipped by 0 bases and J by 4 bases; unmatched bases: 8. The CDR3 sequence is CASSPPSRAGRETQYF. The CDR3 nucleotides are TGTGCCAGCTCACCACCATCTCGAGCGGGGCGAGAGACCCAGTACTTC.

V and J are TRBV6-4 and TRBJ2-1, with D possibly being TRBD2 (5 bases). The CDR3 covers 15 residues. The V end was cut by 6 bases, the J end by 2 bases, with 14 bases between. CDR1 is MRHNA and CDR2 is SNTAGT in the germline V gene. The CDR3 nucleotides are TGTGCCAGCAGCCCCACGGGGAGTACCTACAATGAGCAGTTCTTC. Its protein is CASSPTGSTYNEQFF.

The rearrangement joins TRBV29-1 to TRBJ2-5; D remains ambiguous. The germline CDR1 and CDR2 sequences are SQVTM and ANQGSEA. The V end lost 6 bases, the J end lost 5 bases, and 16 bases lay between the germline ends. The CDR3 is 13 amino acids. The CDR3 DNA reads as TGCAGCGTGCTTAAGATTCCTGCTGAGACCCAGTACTTC. Its protein product is CSVLKIPAETQYF.

The V and J genes are TRBV3-1 (or the pseudogene TRBV3-2) and TRBJ2-1; 13 nucleotides align to TRBD2. Germline V gene data show CDR1 as LGHDT and CDR2 as YNNKEL (reference sequence). The CDR3 runs 15 residues. V was pared by 4 bases and J by 8 bases, with 5 bases of the junction left unmatched. CDR3 bases: TGTGCCAGCAGCCCCGGGACTAGCGGGGTCGATGAGCAGTTCTTC. Translating gives CASSPGTSGVDEQFF.

In this sample, this clone turned up once. V usage is TRBV7-8 and J usage is TRBJ1-1; D uncertain. V lost 2 bases and J 6 bases, leaving 10 bases between the germline ends. CDR3 length equals 13 residues. The germline gives CDR1 SGHVS, CDR2 FQNEAQ. The CDR3 nucleotides are TGTGCCAGCAGCTTACAAGGTCGAGCTGAAGCTTTCTTT. This translates into CASSLQGRAEAFF.

The chain joins TRBV6-5 to TRBJ1-2; TRBD1 agrees at 8 bases. With 7 bases clipped from V and 8 bases from J, the junction kept 6 bases outside the gene matches. The CDR3 extends over 12 amino acids. Germline values: CDR1 MNHEY, CDR2 SVGAGI. The CDR3 region is CASIGQGGGYTF. The DNA for the CDR3 is TGTGCCAGCATCGGACAGGGCGGCGGCTACACCTTC.

Written as DNA, the CDR3 is TGTGCCAGCAGCCTTACAAGAAACACCATATATTTT. Encoded protein: CASSLTRNTIYF. The chain is built from TRBV28 and TRBJ1-3; D is ambiguous. CDR1 and CDR2 from the germline V gene are MDHEN and SYDVKM. The CDR3 is 12 amino acids. V lost 6 bases, J lost 5 bases, and 8 bases lay in between.

The CDR3 reads CASSDRRGNNEQFF. CDR3 bases: TGTGCCAGCAGCGATAGGCGAGGAAACAATGAGCAGTTCTTC. The rearrangement uses TRBV11-2 and TRBJ2-1; D unresolved. Germline V CDR1 and CDR2: SGHAT, FQNNGV. The CDR3 length is 14 residues. The V and J ends lost 5 bases and 5 bases respectively, with 13 bases between them.